Shown below are 15 T cell receptor beta chains from a single sample sequenced in a study of T cell responses to AZD1222 COVID-19 vaccine. The repertoire was sequenced with immunoSEQ multiplex PCR; TCRdb's copy has only in-frame clones and lacks some. The sample has about 130,000 clones, around 94% seen once. Specimen: peripheral blood, collected on day 0 of AZD1222 vaccination. The source of these receptors is an adult in good health.

This clone was seen just once. The chain recombines TRBV6-5 with TRBJ2-2; a weak D match, TRBD1 (6 bases). The germline V gene has CDR1 MNHEY and CDR2 SVGAGI. With 6 bases removed from V and 1 base from J, the gap between germline ends came to 12 bases. This CDR3 is 15 amino acids long. The CDR3 region is CASRKTTGNTGELFF. In nucleotides, the CDR3 is TGTGCCAGCAGAAAGACGACAGGGAACACCGGGGAGCTGTTTTTT.

The genes are TRBV27 and TRBJ1-1, with D maybe TRBD1 (6 bases). The CDR3 runs 15 residues. CDR1 and CDR2 (germline): MNHEY, SMNVEV (reference sequence). V was clipped by 4 bases and J by 1 base, with 13 bases between them. The CDR3 reads CASSYGDTRNTEAFF. CDR3 coding DNA: TGTGCCAGCAGTTATGGGGACACCAGGAACACTGAAGCTTTCTTT.

The chain uses TRBV9 and TRBJ2-1, with D hard to call. V was pared by 1 base and J by 6 bases, with 23 bases between. CDR1 and CDR2 from the germline V gene are SGDLS and YYNGEE. The CDR3 sequence is 18 residues long. Here the CDR3 reads CASSVPSSVDLWINEQFF. The CDR3 nucleotides are TGTGCCAGCAGCGTACCGTCGAGCGTGGACCTTTGGATCAATGAGCAGTTCTTC.

The rearrangement uses TRBV3-1 (or the pseudogene TRBV3-2) and TRBJ1-6; D is undetermined. The CDR3 is 16 amino acids. Germline CDR1 is LGHDT and CDR2 is YNNKEL (reference sequence). Trimming shortened V by 4 bases and J by 0 bases, and 10 bases separated the two germline ends. CDR3 protein: CASSPSASSYNSPLHF. CDR3 in DNA: TGTGCCAGCAGCCCCTCAGCCAGCTCCTATAATTCACCCCTCCACTTT.

CDR3 bases: TGTGCCAGCAGTTACAAGTTCACAGATACGCAGTATTTT. As protein: CASSYKFTDTQYF. The chain uses TRBV27 and TRBJ2-3; D remains unclear. V lost 4 bases, J lost 2 bases, and 7 bases lay in between. The CDR3 runs to 13 residues. Germline V gene lookup returns CDR1 MNHEY and CDR2 SMNVEV (reference sequence).

CDR3 residues: CASSVQGPSGQYF. The CDR3 DNA reads TGTGCCAGCAGTGTTCAAGGGCCCTCCGGGCAGTACTTC. The chain combines TRBV2 with TRBJ2-7; D is unclear. V gave up 4 bases and J gave up 9 bases, with 16 bases separating them. The CDR3 is 13 amino acids. CDR1 is SNHLY, CDR2 FYNNEI, per germline.

This clone showed up just once. This chain links TRBV9 with TRBJ1-6; 9 nucleotides agree with TRBD1. Germline CDR1 and CDR2: SGDLS and YYNGEE. Trimming removed 0 bases from V and 9 bases from J; junction bases left unmatched: 4. The CDR3 is made up of 15 amino acids. The CDR3 here is CASSVEGQGISPLHF. CDR3 coding DNA: TGTGCCAGCAGCGTAGAGGGACAGGGTATTTCACCCCTCCACTTT.

This rearrangement joins TRBV7-9 to TRBJ1-1; no clear D. Germline CDR1 reads SEHNR; CDR2 reads FQNEAQ (reference sequence). The CDR3 runs to 13 residues. The V end was cut by 1 base, the J end by 8 bases, with 11 bases between. The DNA of the CDR3 is TGTGCCAGCAGCTTAGGTGGGGATCTCGAAGCTTTCTTT. Residues: CASSLGGDLEAFF. The full variable domain, rest sourced from reference TRBV7-9 and TRBJ1-1, is DTGVSQNPRHKITKRGQNVTFRCDPISEHNRLYWYRQTLGQGPEFLTYFQNEAQLEKSRLLSDRFSAERPKGSFSTLEIQRTEQGDSAMYLCASSLGGDLEAFFGQGTRLTVV.

The rearrangement uses TRBV27 and TRBJ2-1; perhaps TRBD2 as D (7 bases). The CDR3 is 15 amino acids. The germline CDR1 and CDR2 sequences are MNHEY and SMNVEV (reference sequence). Trimming left V 7 bases short and J 4 bases short, with 17 bases between. The chain's CDR3 is CASKGGEGLYNEQFF. In DNA form, the CDR3 reads TGTGCCAGCAAGGGGGGGGAGGGCCTTTACAATGAGCAGTTCTTC.

This clone was observed many times. The chain recombines TRBV7-2 with TRBJ1-1; D is uncertain. The CDR3 runs to 16 residues. Germline V gene lookup returns CDR1 SGHTA and CDR2 FQGNSA. Trimming removed 6 bases from V and 0 bases from J, with 17 bases in between. CDR3 in DNA: TGTGCCAGCAGTAGGGCCTCGGGAGGGCTGAACACTGAAGCTTTCTTT. Amino acids: CASSRASGGLNTEAFF.

The CDR3 is CASRPRQGGSTEAFF. The DNA for the CDR3 is TGCGCCAGCAGACCCCGACAGGGCGGGAGCACTGAAGCTTTCTTT. The chain recombines TRBV10-1 with TRBJ1-1; TRBD1 matches 7 bases. Trimming took 6 bases from V and 4 from J; bases not matched to a gene: 11. The CDR3 is 15 amino acids. Germline V gives CDR1 WNHNN, CDR2 SYGVQD (reference sequence).

The chain joins TRBV3-1 (or the pseudogene TRBV3-2) to TRBJ1-6; D perhaps matches TRBD1 (5 bases). The V and J ends lost 0 bases and 11 bases respectively, with 17 bases between them. Germline assignment: CDR1 LGHDT and CDR2 YNNKEL (reference sequence). The CDR3 runs to 16 residues. CDR3 loop: CASSQDRKGPRAPLHF. CDR3 DNA: TGTGCCAGCAGCCAAGATCGAAAGGGGCCTAGGGCACCCCTCCACTTT.

The chain recombines TRBV4-1 with TRBJ1-2; 8 bases are shared with TRBD1. CDR3 length: 16 residues. The trim removed 4 bases at V and 4 bases at J, leaving 11 bases unmatched. Germline CDR1 reads MGHRA; CDR2 reads YSYEKL. The CDR3 loop reads CASSPEGAGGGYGYTF. Written as DNA, the CDR3 is TGCGCCAGCAGCCCTGAGGGGGCAGGGGGCGGCTATGGCTACACCTTC.

This rearrangement joins TRBV9 to TRBJ2-1; TRBD1 agrees at 7 bases. V lost 3 bases to trimming and J lost 7 bases; unmatched junction nucleotides: 7. CDR3 length equals 14 residues. Germline V gene sequence: CDR1 SGDLS, CDR2 YYNGEE. This chain's CDR3 is CASSGVGGGNEQFF. The CDR3 DNA is TGTGCCAGCAGCGGGGTAGGGGGCGGGAATGAGCAGTTCTTC.

The rearrangement joins TRBV5-1 to TRBJ2-7, with 8 bases lining up with TRBD2. This CDR3 has 16 residues. V shed 4 bases, J shed 2 bases, and the junction held 11 bases outside the gene matches. The germline V gene encodes CDR1 SGHRS and CDR2 YFSETQ. This CDR3 reads CASSTQAGEVTYEQYF. CDR3 in DNA: TGCGCCAGCAGCACCCAAGCGGGAGAAGTGACCTACGAGCAGTACTTC.